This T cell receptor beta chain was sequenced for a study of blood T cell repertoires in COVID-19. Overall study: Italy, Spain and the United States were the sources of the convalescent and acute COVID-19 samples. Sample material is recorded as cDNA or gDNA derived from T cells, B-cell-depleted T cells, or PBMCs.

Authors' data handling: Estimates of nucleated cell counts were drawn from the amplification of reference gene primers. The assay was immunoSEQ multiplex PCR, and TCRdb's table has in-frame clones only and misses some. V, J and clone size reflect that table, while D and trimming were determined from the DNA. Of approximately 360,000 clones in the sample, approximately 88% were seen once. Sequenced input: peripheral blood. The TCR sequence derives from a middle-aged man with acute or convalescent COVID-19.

The CDR3 loop reads CATSRNRAHGYTF. CDR3 bases: TGTGCCACCAGCAGGAACAGGGCGCATGGCTACACCTTC. V and J are TRBV15 and TRBJ1-2; D is perhaps TRBD1 (6 bases). Trimming stripped 3 bases from V and 6 bases from J, with 11 bases between. The germline gives CDR1 LNHNV, CDR2 YYDKDF (reference sequence). The CDR3 length is 13 residues.